This entry lists 29 T cell receptor beta chains sequenced from one sample in a study of CD8 T cell repertoires and HIV-1 epitope variants. Their antigens remain unidentified. Some clones are missing from TCRdb's copy, which holds only in-frame ones; the method was immunoSEQ multiplex PCR. This table has thousands of clones, about 62% appearing once. The source material was cultured CD8+ T cells derived from PBMCs. The receptors derive from a male donor with HIV.

This clone showed up just a few times. The CDR3 reads CASSAGQAYNEQFF. The CDR3 DNA is TGTGCCAGCAGTGCCGGACAGGCTTACAATGAGCAGTTCTTC. This chain uses TRBV28 with TRBJ2-1, with TRBD1 matching 7 bases. The CDR3 totals 14 residues. Germline CDR1 and CDR2: MDHEN and SYDVKM. The J segment lost 4 bases and the V segment lost 5 bases, leaving 5 bases of the junction unmatched.

The chain has TRBV6-4 and TRBJ2-1; 10 positions match TRBD2. CDR1 and CDR2 (germline): MRHNA, SNTAGT. CDR3 length: 15 residues. Germline trimming cut 4 bases from V and 0 bases from J; bases unmatched to any gene: 0. The CDR3 loop reads CASSASGGSYNEQFF. The CDR3 DNA sequence: TGTGCCAGCAGTGCTAGCGGGGGCTCCTACAATGAGCAGTTCTTC.

The rearrangement joins TRBV28 to TRBJ2-1; weak D call: TRBD2 (6 bases). The ends were cut back, 1 base at V and 6 bases at J, with 22 bases in the middle. CDR3 length equals 18 residues. Germline V CDR1 and CDR2: MDHEN, SYDVKM. Here the CDR3 DNA reads TGTGCCAGCAGTTTATTGTCCGGCGGGACCGCGGTCTCCAATGAGCAGTTCTTC. Its protein is CASSLLSGGTAVSNEQFF.

The chain recombines TRBV6-4 with TRBJ1-1, with a possible D match to TRBD1 (5 bases). Trimming shortened V by 4 bases and J by 4 bases, and 10 bases separated the two germline ends. Germline loops: CDR1 MRHNA, CDR2 SNTAGT. There are 13 residues in the CDR3. CDR3: CASSVSGSTEAFF. In DNA form, the CDR3 reads TGTGCCAGCAGTGTATCAGGGAGCACTGAAGCTTTCTTT.

V and J are TRBV29-1 and TRBJ2-3, with D unresolved. Germline assignment: CDR1 SQVTM and CDR2 ANQGSEA. The CDR3 consists of 19 residues. Trimming left V 4 bases short and J 0 bases short, with 26 bases between. CDR3 DNA sequence: TGCAGCGTTGTTCTGTTCGCCCCCCCCTCCCTTTCTAGCACAGATACGCAGTATTTT. Translated, it gives CSVVLFAPPSLSSTDTQYF.

The rearrangement links TRBV28 to TRBJ2-3; 15 nucleotides agree with TRBD2. This CDR3 contains 18 residues. Per the germline V gene, CDR1 is MDHEN and CDR2 is SYDVKM. V was clipped by 2 bases and J by 1 base; unmatched bases: 4. The chain's CDR3 is CASSLGLAGGIGTDTQYF. CDR3 sequence (DNA): TGTGCCAGCAGTTTAGGACTAGCGGGGGGGATCGGCACAGATACGCAGTATTTT.

The V call is TRBV28, the J call TRBJ2-5, with 10 bases that match TRBD1. V shed 6 bases and J 4 bases; nucleotides not matched to a gene: 8. CDR1 is MDHEN and CDR2 is SYDVKM in the germline V gene. This CDR3 is built from 15 residues. CDR3 protein: CASRQPGQGPETQYF. In nucleotides, the CDR3 is TGTGCCAGCAGACAACCGGGACAGGGGCCAGAGACCCAGTACTTC.

There are a few counts of this clone. The J gene is TRBJ1-1, the V gene TRBV19; 8 bases agree with TRBD1. CDR1 is LNHDA, CDR2 SQIVND, per germline (reference sequence). The CDR3 loop spans 14 amino acids. The V and J ends lost 5 bases and 6 bases, in that order; junction bases with no gene match: 8. CDR3 sequence (DNA): TGTGCCAGTAGTGCCTCCGGGACAGGAGCTGAAGCTTTCTTT. Translated, it gives CASSASGTGAEAFF.

This clone showed up just once. The chain combines TRBV30 with TRBJ1-1; D unresolved. CDR3 length equals 13 residues. Germline CDR1 GTSNPN, CDR2 SVGIG (reference sequence). V lost 4 bases to trimming and J lost 2 bases, with 11 bases between them. The chain's CDR3 is CAWTPTDNTEAFF. Written as DNA, the CDR3 is TGTGCCTGGACCCCGACCGATAACACTGAAGCTTTCTTT.

J is TRBJ1-4 and V is TRBV5-4; 10 bases fit TRBD1. The CDR3 is made up of 18 amino acids. Germline lookup yields CDR1 SGHNT and CDR2 YYREEE (reference sequence). After removal of 4 bases from V and 7 bases from J, the junction contained 16 bases not matched to a gene. CDR3 protein: CASSATSGQGIPGEKLFF. For the CDR3, the DNA is TGTGCCAGCAGCGCGACATCGGGACAGGGGATTCCGGGTGAAAAACTGTTTTTT.

V and J are TRBV9 and TRBJ2-3; D is ambiguous. The V and J ends lost 2 bases and 2 bases respectively, with 6 bases between them. The CDR3 contains 13 residues. The germline V gene has CDR1 SGDLS and CDR2 YYNGEE. The CDR3 spells CASSVTSTDTQYF. Written as DNA, the CDR3 is TGTGCCAGCAGCGTTACCTCCACAGATACGCAGTATTTT.

The chain recombines TRBV29-1 with TRBJ1-2; TRBD1 matches at 9 bases. This CDR3 has 14 amino acids. With 4 bases clipped from V and 4 bases from J, the junction kept 7 bases outside the gene matches. CDR1 is SQVTM and CDR2 is ANQGSEA in the germline V gene. The CDR3 region has the DNA TGCAGCGTTGGGGGTAGGGGACAGGGCTATGGCTACACCTTC. Its translation: CSVGGRGQGYGYTF.

The genes are TRBV18 and TRBJ1-1; 7 nucleotides align to TRBD1. The CDR3 covers 14 residues. V lost 2 bases to trimming and J lost 2 bases; unmatched junction nucleotides: 2. Germline V gene data show CDR1 as KGHSH and CDR2 as LQKENI. The CDR3 DNA follows: TGTGCCAGCTCACCATGGGACAGTAACACTGAAGCTTTCTTT. Translating it yields CASSPWDSNTEAFF.

The chain has TRBV19 and TRBJ2-7; D perhaps matches TRBD1 (6 bases). CDR1 and CDR2 from the germline V gene are LNHDA and SQIVND (reference sequence). The V gene lost 2 bases and the J gene lost 3 bases, with 26 bases spanning the gap. The CDR3 runs 19 residues. CDR3 amino acids: CASSIPSAHRDRAGYEQYF. CDR3 DNA sequence: TGTGCCAGTAGTATACCCTCAGCCCACAGGGACCGGGCCGGCTACGAGCAGTACTTC.

This clone was counted a few times. This sequence joins TRBV5-4 and TRBJ2-1; a weak D match, TRBD2 (6 bases). This CDR3 region has 14 residues. Looked up from germline, CDR1 is SGHNT and CDR2 is YYREEE (reference sequence). Trimming pared 0 bases from V and 7 bases from J, leaving 11 bases between. CDR3: CASSLGGLLNEQFF. For the CDR3, the DNA is TGTGCCAGCAGCTTGGGGGGACTTCTGAATGAGCAGTTCTTC.

The chain is built from TRBV19 and TRBJ2-7; D gene ambiguous. The V end lost 4 bases, the J end lost 1 base, and 17 bases lay between the germline ends. This CDR3 has 16 amino acids. From germline, CDR1 is LNHDA and CDR2 SQIVND (reference sequence). The CDR3 protein is CASSNAHDSPSYEQYF. Here the CDR3 DNA reads TGTGCCAGTAGTAACGCTCACGACTCACCTTCCTACGAGCAGTACTTC.

The chain recombines TRBV11-1 with TRBJ1-6; D possibly corresponds to TRBD1 (5 bases). Trimming left V 1 base short and J 7 bases short, with 14 bases between. The germline CDR1 and CDR2 sequences are SGHAT and FQDESV (reference sequence). The CDR3 runs 16 residues. This CDR3 reads CASSLGRGTENSPLHF. The CDR3 region has the DNA TGTGCCAGCAGCTTAGGTAGGGGAACCGAAAATTCACCCCTCCACTTT.

This rearrangement joins TRBV28 to TRBJ2-7, with 9 bases aligning to TRBD1. Germline lookup yields CDR1 MDHEN and CDR2 SYDVKM. V lost 5 bases to trimming and J lost 1 base; unmatched junction nucleotides: 6. This CDR3 contains 15 residues. The CDR3 loop is CASSPTGGDSYEQYF. DNA of the CDR3: TGTGCCAGCAGTCCAACAGGGGGCGATTCCTACGAGCAGTACTTC.

The rearrangement joins TRBV27 to TRBJ1-1; D is unclear. V was cut by 2 bases and J by 1 base, with 5 bases left in between. Germline V lookup: CDR1 MNHEY, CDR2 SMNVEV (reference sequence). This CDR3 contains 13 residues. The CDR3 bases are TGTGCCAGCAGTTTAACAGAGAACACTGAAGCTTTCTTT. Its translation is CASSLTENTEAFF.

This chain uses TRBV11-2 with TRBJ2-4; TRBD1 matches at 7 bases. Germline V gene sequence: CDR1 SGHAT, CDR2 FQNNGV. CDR3 length equals 14 residues. Trimming removed 5 bases from V and 3 bases from J; junction bases left unmatched: 4. CDR3 region: CASSGDSLKNIQYF. CDR3 DNA sequence: TGTGCCAGCAGCGGGGACAGCCTCAAAAACATTCAGTACTTC.

V usage is TRBV6-5 and J usage is TRBJ2-1; 11 positions agree with TRBD2. Trimming took 3 bases from V and 9 from J; bases not matched to a gene: 7. Per the germline V gene, CDR1 is MNHEY and CDR2 is SVGAGI. The CDR3 length is 15 residues. This CDR3 reads CASSYQPSGGFEQFF. CDR3 bases: TGTGCCAGCAGTTATCAGCCTAGCGGGGGGTTTGAGCAGTTCTTC.

V gene TRBV7-2 combines with J gene TRBJ2-5; possibly TRBD1 for D (5 bases). The J call is uncertain, as TRBJ2-7 better fits the DNA end. The length of the CDR3 is 15 residues. Germline V gene data show CDR1 as SGHTA and CDR2 as FQGNSA. The CDR3 region is CASSLGTLSSYEQYF. CDR3 bases: TGTGCCAGCAGCTTAGGGACATTGAGCTCCTACGAGCAGTACTTC.

This clone was observed a handful of times. The chain carries TRBV5-6 and TRBJ1-2, with a tentative D call TRBD1 (6 bases). Trimming cost V 0 bases and J 9 bases, with 15 bases left between them. CDR3 size: 14 residues. Germline V CDR1 and CDR2: SGHDT, YYEEEE. The CDR3, as DNA: TGTGCCAGCAGCTTGGGGCAGGGGCTGATACGCTACACCTTC. It translates to CASSLGQGLIRYTF. The full variable domain, rest sourced from reference TRBV5-6 and TRBJ1-2, is DAGVTQSPTHLIKTRGQQVTLRCSPKSGHDTVSWYQQALGQGPQFIFQYYEEEERQRGNFPDRFSGHQFPNYSSELNVNALLLGDSALYLCASSLGQGLIRYTFGSGTRLTVV.

This clone was observed a handful of times. The chain links TRBV7-9 to TRBJ2-1; D tentatively reads TRBD1 or TRBD2 (7 bases each). The V gene lost 2 bases and the J gene lost 7 bases, with 15 bases spanning the gap. CDR1 is SEHNR and CDR2 is FQNEAQ in the germline V gene (reference sequence). There are 15 residues in the CDR3. CDR3 protein: CASSLSLQGGNEQFF. CDR3 in DNA: TGTGCCAGCAGCTTATCTCTTCAGGGGGGGAATGAGCAGTTCTTC.

The J gene is TRBJ2-1, the V gene TRBV4-3, with 8 positions matching TRBD2. The CDR3 covers 16 residues. V lost 0 bases to trimming and J lost 8 bases; unmatched junction nucleotides: 9. Germline V gives CDR1 LGHNA, CDR2 YSLEER. The CDR3 nucleotides read TGCGCCAGCAGCCAAGAGAGCGGGGGCTCTAAGGATGAGCAGTTCTTC. Amino acids: CASSQESGGSKDEQFF.

This clone has just a few counts. Other DNA sequences from this sample encode an identical CDR3 as well. The CDR3: CASSLLAGEGNEQFF. CDR3 coding DNA: TGTGCCAGCAGCTTACTAGCGGGAGAGGGCAATGAGCAGTTCTTC. The V and J genes are TRBV7-9 and TRBJ2-1; 10 positions match TRBD2. J lost 6 bases, V lost 2 bases, and 4 bases had no gene match. This CDR3 is 15 amino acids long. Germline lookup yields CDR1 SEHNR and CDR2 FQNEAQ (reference sequence). The whole variable domain, remainder taken from reference TRBV7-9 and TRBJ2-1, is DTGVSQNPRHKITKRGQNVTFRCDPISEHNRLYWYRQTLGQGPEFLTYFQNEAQLEKSRLLSDRFSAERPKGSFSTLEIQRTEQGDSAMYLCASSLLAGEGNEQFFGPGTRLTVL.

CDR3 loop: CASSLREGGYTF. CDR3 bases: TGTGCCAGTAGTTTGAGGGAGGGCGGCTACACCTTC. The chain joins TRBV19 to TRBJ1-2; unclear D gene. The length of the CDR3 is 12 residues. The germline V gene has CDR1 LNHDA and CDR2 SQIVND (reference sequence). V dropped 5 bases and J dropped 8 bases, with 12 bases sitting between them.

The V gene is TRBV10-2, the J gene TRBJ2-7, with D possibly being TRBD1 (5 bases). The CDR3 loop spans 12 amino acids. Germline CDR1 reads WSHSY; CDR2 reads SAAADI. The V and J ends lost 3 bases and 7 bases respectively, with 10 bases between them. The CDR3 sequence is CASSDWGGEQYF. The DNA of the CDR3 is TGCGCCAGCAGTGATTGGGGCGGTGAGCAGTACTTC.

The chain couples TRBV6-1 to TRBJ2-4, with D maybe TRBD1 (6 bases). In germline, CDR1 is MNHNS, CDR2 SASEGT. The V end was cut by 2 bases, the J end by 0 bases, with 17 bases between. The length of the CDR3 is 18 residues. As DNA, the CDR3 is TGTGCCAGCAGTGAATATTCACCGGGACAACTAGCCAAAAACATTCAGTACTTC. It is translated as CASSEYSPGQLAKNIQYF.